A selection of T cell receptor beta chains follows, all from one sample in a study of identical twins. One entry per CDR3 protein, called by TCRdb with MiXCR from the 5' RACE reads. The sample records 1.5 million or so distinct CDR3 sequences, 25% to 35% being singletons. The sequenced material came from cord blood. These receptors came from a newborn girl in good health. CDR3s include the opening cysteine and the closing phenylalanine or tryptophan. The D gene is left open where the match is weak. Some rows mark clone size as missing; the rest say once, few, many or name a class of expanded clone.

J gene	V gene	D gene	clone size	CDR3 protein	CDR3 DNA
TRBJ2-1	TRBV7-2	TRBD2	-	CASSRLAGEPLHYNEQFF	TGTGCCAGCAGCCGACTAGCGGGTGAACCCCTACACTACAATGAGCAGTTCTTC
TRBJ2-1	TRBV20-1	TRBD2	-	CSARDGASGGEQFF	TGCAGTGCTAGAGATGGGGCTAGCGGGGGTGAGCAGTTCTTC
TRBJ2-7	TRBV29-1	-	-	CSVEGSGSYEQYF	TGCAGCGTTGAAGGGTCAGGGAGCTACGAGCAGTACTTC
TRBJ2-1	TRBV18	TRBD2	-	CASSPPSRGSSYNEQFF	TGTGCCAGCTCACCACCCAGCCGCGGGAGCTCCTACAATGAGCAGTTCTTC
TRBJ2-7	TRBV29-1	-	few	CSGRGGGPYNEQYF	TGCAGCGGGCGGGGCGGGGGCCCTTACAATGAGCAGTACTTC
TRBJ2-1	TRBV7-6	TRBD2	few	CASSPELAGVHEQFF	TGTGCCAGCAGTCCCGAACTAGCGGGAGTTCATGAGCAGTTCTTC
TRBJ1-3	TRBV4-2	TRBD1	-	CASSKRGQGEDIVGNTIYF	TGTGCCAGCTCAAAACGGGGACAGGGGGAGGATATAGTGGGAAACACCATATATTTT
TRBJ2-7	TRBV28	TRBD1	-	CASKTPGQGRNYEQYF	TGTGCCAGCAAAACACCGGGACAGGGAAGAAACTACGAGCAGTACTTC
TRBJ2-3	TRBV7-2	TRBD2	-	CASSFTGTSGGTDTQYF	TGTGCCAGCAGCTTCACCGGGACTAGCGGGGGCACAGATACGCAGTATTTT
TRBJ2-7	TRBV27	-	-	CASSLKAVSSYEQYF	TGTGCCAGCAGCCTCAAGGCTGTAAGCTCCTACGAGCAGTACTTC
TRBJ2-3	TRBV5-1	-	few	CASSPDPDTQYF	TGCGCCAGCAGCCCGGACCCAGATACGCAGTATTTT
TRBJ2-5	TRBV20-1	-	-	CSASPSGVETQYF	TGCAGTGCTTCGCCCTCAGGGGTGGAGACCCAGTACTTC
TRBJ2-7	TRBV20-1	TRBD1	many	CSARDHRGQTYEQYF	TGCAGTGCTAGAGATCATAGGGGGCAAACCTACGAGCAGTACTTC
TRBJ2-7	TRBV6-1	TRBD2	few	CASTHSYAGLAPYEQYF	TGTGCCAGCACCCACAGTTACGCGGGACTAGCCCCCTACGAGCAGTACTTC
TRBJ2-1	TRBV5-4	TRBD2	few	CASSLGAGDDNEQFF	TGTGCCAGCAGCTTGGGAGCGGGAGACGACAATGAGCAGTTCTTC
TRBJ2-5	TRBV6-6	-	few	CASSYSRLDSETQYF	TGTGCCAGCAGTTACTCCAGACTCGACTCGGAGACCCAGTACTTC
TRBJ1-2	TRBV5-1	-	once	CASSRQTGKFNYGYTF	TGCGCCAGCAGCCGACAAACAGGGAAGTTTAACTATGGCTACACCTTC
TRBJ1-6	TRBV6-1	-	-	CASSDVGGLGSYNSPLHF	TGTGCCAGCAGTGACGTCGGAGGGTTGGGCTCCTATAATTCACCCCTCCACTTT
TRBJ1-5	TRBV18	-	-	CASSPEFAGGNQPQHF	TGTGCCAGCTCACCAGAATTTGCAGGGGGCAATCAGCCCCAGCATTTT
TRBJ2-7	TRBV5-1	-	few	CASSFPGNYEQYF	TGCGCCAGCAGCTTCCCAGGGAACTACGAGCAGTACTTC
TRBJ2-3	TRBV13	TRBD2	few	CASSRRLAGRSTDTQYF	TGTGCCAGCAGCCGTCGACTAGCGGGGAGAAGCACAGATACGCAGTATTTT
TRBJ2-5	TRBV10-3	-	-	CAISVERLSETLYF	TGTGCCATCAGTGTGGAACGACTCTCGGAGACCCTGTACTTC
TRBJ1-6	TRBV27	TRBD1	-	CASSSQGAIGPPLHF	TGTGCCAGCAGTTCCCAGGGGGCTATAGGACCACCCCTCCACTTT
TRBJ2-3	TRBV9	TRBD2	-	CASGVASGEGTDTQYF	TGTGCCAGCGGCGTAGCAAGCGGGGAGGGCACAGATACGCAGTATTTT
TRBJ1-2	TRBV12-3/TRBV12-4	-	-	CASSSTGNYGHTF	TGTGCCAGCAGTTCAACAGGGAACTATGGCCACACCTTC
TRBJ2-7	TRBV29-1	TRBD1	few	CSARRGQVGTYEQYF	TGCAGCGCTCGAAGGGGACAGGTGGGGACCTACGAGCAGTACTTC
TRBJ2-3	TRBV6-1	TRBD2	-	CASGITSGRLPDTQYF	TGTGCCAGCGGCATAACTAGCGGGAGGCTCCCAGATACGCAGTATTTT